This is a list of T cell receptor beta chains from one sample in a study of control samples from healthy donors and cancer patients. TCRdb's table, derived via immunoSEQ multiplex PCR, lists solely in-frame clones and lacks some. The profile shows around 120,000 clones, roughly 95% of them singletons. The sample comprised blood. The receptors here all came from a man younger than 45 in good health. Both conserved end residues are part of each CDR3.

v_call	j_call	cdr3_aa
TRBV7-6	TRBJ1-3	CASSLVPDTIYF
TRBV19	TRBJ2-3	CASRTWDRGPDTQYF
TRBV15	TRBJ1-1	CATSRDSRGTEAFF
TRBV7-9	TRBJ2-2	CASSPGQRNTGELFF
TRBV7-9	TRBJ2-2	CASSVQGSGELFF
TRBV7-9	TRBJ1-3	CASSLVGGNTIYF
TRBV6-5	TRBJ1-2	CASSTDSDPAGYTF
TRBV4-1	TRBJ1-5	CASSPPMPYSNQPQHF
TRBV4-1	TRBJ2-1	CASSKDPGLVVQGNEQFF
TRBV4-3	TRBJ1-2	CASSQDAGAVLTRGYTF
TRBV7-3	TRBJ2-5	CASSPRGGPQETQYF
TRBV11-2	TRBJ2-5	CASSFRDWRPEEETQYF
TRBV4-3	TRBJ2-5	CASSQLVAVQETQYF
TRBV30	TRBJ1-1	CAWSVSTEAFF
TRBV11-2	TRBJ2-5	CASSLDIGVPGEETQYF
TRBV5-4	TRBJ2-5	CASSLDPEETQYF
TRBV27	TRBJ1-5	CASGQFNQPQHF
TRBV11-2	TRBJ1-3	CASMGSFGNTIYF
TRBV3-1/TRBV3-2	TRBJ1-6	CASSTTGTKADSPLHF
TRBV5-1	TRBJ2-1	CASSRTGGAYNEQFF
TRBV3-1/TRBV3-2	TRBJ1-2	CASSLRTYGYTF
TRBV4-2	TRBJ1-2	CASSQDQGSGYTF
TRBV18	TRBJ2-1	CASSPSGHNEQFF
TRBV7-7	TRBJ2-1	CASSLAPSGGGNEQFF
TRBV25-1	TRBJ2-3	CASSRTSGGSSTDTQYF
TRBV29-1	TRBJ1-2	CSVEDTGGANYGYTF
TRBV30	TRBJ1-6	CAWSVHRDNSPLHF
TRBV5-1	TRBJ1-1	CASSLAVGGMNTEAFF
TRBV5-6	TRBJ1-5	CASSLVGASNQPQHF
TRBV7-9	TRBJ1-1	CASSSASTEAFF
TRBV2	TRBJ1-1	CASSDQGALNTEAFF
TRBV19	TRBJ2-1	CASSGLNEQFF
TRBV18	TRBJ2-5	CASSREETQYF
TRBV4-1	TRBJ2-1	CASSQPPQGTPNEQFF
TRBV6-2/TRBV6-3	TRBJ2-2	CASSGRGAGELFF
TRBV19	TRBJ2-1	CASRWGSNEQFF
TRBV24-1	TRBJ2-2	CATSDGRKNGELFF
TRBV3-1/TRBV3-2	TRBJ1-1	CASSLMNTEAFF
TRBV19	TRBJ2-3	CASSWGVAGTDTQYF
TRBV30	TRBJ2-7	CAWTLPGQESYEQYF
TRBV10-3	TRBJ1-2	CAIRQNYGYTF
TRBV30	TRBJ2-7	CAWKGTGGREQYF
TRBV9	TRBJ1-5	CASSVGGGGNQPQHF